This TCR beta chain stems from a study of blood T cell repertoires in COVID-19. Overall study: Samples came from the United States, Italy and Spain, spanning acute and convalescent COVID-19. The cDNA or gDNA used as material had been derived from T cells, B-cell-depleted T cells, or PBMCs.

This CDR3 has 14 residues. Germline values: CDR1 GTSNPN, CDR2 SVGIG (reference sequence). Trimming stripped 5 bases from V and 2 bases from J, with 14 bases between. Original handling: Quantification of nucleated cells was approximated via reference gene primer amplification. The protocol was immunoSEQ multiplex PCR, while the TCRdb copy is restricted to in-frame clones and leaves out a portion. V and J calls plus clone size are reproduced from that table; the DNA served to infer D and trimming. This sample has some 71,000 clones; about 80% occur once, and the top ten carry about 0.87%. The source material was peripheral blood. The V and J genes are TRBV30 and TRBJ2-3, with D possibly matching TRBD2 (7 bases). This TCR was recovered from a woman in her 70s with acute or convalescent COVID-19. The CDR3 bases are TGTGCCTGGGGAGGGGGGGATCCCACAGATACGCAGTATTTT. Translating gives CAWGGGDPTDTQYF. Full variable domain (remainder filled in from reference TRBV30 and TRBJ2-3): SQTIHQWPATLVQPVGSPLSLECTVEGTSNPNLYWYRQAAGRGLQLLFYSVGIGQISSEVPQNLSASRPQDRQFILSSKKLLLSDSGFYLCAWGGGDPTDTQYFGPGTRLTVL.